This T cell receptor beta chain was found in a study of T cells in Graves' hyperthyroidism and ophthalmopathy. Amplified regions were TCR beta CDR3 sequences from RNA transcripts. Primed by the HTBI set, a first-round RT-PCR was run on the TCR CDR3. TCRdb reprocessed the multiplex PCR reads with MiXCR, giving one entry per CDR3 protein. Of some 570,000 distinct CDR3 sequences in the sample, 14% were seen once. The sample holds many counts of this clonotype. Material for sequencing was blood. The receptor was derived from a woman in her late teens or twenties with Graves' ophthalmopathy.

Here the CDR3 reads CASSYTGTRGSYEQYF. CDR3 DNA: TGTGCCAGCAGTTACACGGGGACCAGGGGTTCCTACGAGCAGTACTTC. The chain recombines TRBV6-5 with TRBJ2-7; tentative D call: TRBD1 (6 bases). The germline V and J ends were trimmed by 2 bases and 1 base, with 15 bases remaining between them. CDR1 and CDR2 from the germline V gene are MNHEY and SVGAGI. The CDR3 totals 16 residues.